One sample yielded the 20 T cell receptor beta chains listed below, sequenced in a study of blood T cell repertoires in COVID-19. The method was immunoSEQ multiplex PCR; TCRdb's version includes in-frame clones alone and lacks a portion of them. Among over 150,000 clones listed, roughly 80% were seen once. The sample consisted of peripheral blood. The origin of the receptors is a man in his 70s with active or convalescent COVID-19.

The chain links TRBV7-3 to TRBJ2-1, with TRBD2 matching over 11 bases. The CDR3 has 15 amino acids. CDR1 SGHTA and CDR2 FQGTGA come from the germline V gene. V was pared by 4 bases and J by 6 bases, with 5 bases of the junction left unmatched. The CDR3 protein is CASSSSSGRINEQFF. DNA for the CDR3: TGTGCCAGCAGCTCCTCTAGCGGGAGGATCAATGAGCAGTTCTTC.

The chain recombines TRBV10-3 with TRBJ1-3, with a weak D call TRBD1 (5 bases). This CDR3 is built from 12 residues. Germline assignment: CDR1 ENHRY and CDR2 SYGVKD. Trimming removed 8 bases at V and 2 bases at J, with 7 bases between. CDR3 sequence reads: CAIGGAGNTIYF. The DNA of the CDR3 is TGTGCCATCGGGGGGGCTGGAAACACCATATATTTT.

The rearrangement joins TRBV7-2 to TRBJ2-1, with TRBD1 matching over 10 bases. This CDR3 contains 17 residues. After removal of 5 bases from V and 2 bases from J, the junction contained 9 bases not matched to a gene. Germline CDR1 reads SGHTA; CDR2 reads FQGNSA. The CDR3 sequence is CASSNPPGTGAYNEQFF. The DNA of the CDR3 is TGTGCCAGCAGCAACCCACCGGGGACAGGGGCCTACAATGAGCAGTTCTTC. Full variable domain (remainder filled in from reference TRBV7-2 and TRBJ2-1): GAGVSQSPSNKVTEKGKDVELRCDPISGHTALYWYRQSLGQGLEFLIYFQGNSAPDKSGLPSDRFSAERTGGSVSTLTIQRTQQEDSAVYLCASSNPPGTGAYNEQFFGPGTRLTVL.

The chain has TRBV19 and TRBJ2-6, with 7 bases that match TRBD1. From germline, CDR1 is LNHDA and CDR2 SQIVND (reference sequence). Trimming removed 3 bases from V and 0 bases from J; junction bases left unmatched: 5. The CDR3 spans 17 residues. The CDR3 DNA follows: TGTGCCAGTAGTATTGGACAGGACCACTCTGGGGCCAACGTCCTGACTTTC. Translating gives CASSIGQDHSGANVLTF.

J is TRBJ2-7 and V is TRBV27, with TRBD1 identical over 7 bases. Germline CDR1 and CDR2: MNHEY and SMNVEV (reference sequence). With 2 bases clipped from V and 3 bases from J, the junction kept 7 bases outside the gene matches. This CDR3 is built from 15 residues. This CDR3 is CASSLVGTEGYEQYF. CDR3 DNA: TGTGCCAGCAGTTTAGTGGGGACAGAGGGCTACGAGCAGTACTTC.

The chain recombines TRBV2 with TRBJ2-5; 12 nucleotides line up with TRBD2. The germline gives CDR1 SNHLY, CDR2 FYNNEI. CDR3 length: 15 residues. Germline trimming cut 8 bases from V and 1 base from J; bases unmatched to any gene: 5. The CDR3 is CASAGTSGSQETQYF. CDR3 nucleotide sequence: TGTGCCAGCGCCGGGACTAGCGGGTCCCAAGAGACCCAGTACTTC.

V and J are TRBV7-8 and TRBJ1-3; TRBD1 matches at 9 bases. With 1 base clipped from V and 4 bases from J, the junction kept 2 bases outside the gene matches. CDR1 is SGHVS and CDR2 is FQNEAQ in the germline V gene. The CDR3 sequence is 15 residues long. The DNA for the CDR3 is TGTGCCAGCAGCTTAGGGACAGGGGTCGGAAACACCATATATTTT. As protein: CASSLGTGVGNTIYF.

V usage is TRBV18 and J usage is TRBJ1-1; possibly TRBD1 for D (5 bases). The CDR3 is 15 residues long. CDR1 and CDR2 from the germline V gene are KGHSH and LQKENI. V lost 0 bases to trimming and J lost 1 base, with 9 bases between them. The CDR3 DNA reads TGTGCCAGCTCACCACCAGGGGATCCGAACACTGAAGCTTTCTTT. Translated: CASSPPGDPNTEAFF.

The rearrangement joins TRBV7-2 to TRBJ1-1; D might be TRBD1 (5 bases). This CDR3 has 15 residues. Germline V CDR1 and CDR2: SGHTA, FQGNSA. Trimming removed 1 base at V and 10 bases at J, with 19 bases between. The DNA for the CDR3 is TGTGCCAGCAGCTTAGGTTTGTACGGGGGTTCGGGAGCTTTCTTT. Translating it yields CASSLGLYGGSGAFF.

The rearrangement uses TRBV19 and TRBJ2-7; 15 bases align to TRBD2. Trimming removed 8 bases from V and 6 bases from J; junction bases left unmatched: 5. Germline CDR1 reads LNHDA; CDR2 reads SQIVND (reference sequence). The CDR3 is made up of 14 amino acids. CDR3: CASGPGLAGGEQYF. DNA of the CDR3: TGTGCCAGTGGCCCGGGACTAGCGGGAGGCGAGCAGTACTTC.

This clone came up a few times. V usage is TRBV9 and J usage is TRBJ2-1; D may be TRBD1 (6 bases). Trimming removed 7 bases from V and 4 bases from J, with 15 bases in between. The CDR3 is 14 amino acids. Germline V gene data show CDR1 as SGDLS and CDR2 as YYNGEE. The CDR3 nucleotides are TGTGCCAGCGGACGAGGGGGTGGGTACAATGAGCAGTTCTTC. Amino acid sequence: CASGRGGGYNEQFF.

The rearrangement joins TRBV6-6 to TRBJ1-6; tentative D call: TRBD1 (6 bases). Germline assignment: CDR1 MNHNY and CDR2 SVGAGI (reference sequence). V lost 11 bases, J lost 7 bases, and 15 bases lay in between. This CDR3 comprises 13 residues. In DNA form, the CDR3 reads TGTGCCGGAAGGGCCGACAGGAATTCACCCCTCCACTTT. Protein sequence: CAGRADRNSPLHF.

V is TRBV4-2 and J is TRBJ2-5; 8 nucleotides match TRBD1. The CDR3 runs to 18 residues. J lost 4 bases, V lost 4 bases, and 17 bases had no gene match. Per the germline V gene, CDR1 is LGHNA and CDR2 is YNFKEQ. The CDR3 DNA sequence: TGTGCCAGCAGCCTCGATCAATACGCCCAGGGGGCCGCAGAGACCCAGTACTTC. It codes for CASSLDQYAQGAAETQYF.

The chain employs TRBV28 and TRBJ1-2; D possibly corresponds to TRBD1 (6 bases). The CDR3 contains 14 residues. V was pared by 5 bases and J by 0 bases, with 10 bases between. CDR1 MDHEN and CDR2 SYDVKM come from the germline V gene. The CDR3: CASSPGQSNYGYTF. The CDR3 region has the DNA TGTGCCAGCAGTCCCGGACAGTCTAACTATGGCTACACCTTC.

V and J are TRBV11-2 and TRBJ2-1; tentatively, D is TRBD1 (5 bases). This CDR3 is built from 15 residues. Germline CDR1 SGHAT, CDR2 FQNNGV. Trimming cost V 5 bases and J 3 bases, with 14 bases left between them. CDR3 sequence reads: CASSPRQGVYNEQFF. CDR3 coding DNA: TGTGCCAGCAGCCCCCGGCAGGGCGTCTACAATGAGCAGTTCTTC.

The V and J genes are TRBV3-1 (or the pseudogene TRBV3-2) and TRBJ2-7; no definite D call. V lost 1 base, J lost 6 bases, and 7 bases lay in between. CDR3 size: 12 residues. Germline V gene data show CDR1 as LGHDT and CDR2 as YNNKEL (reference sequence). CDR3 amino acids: CASSQAGREQYF. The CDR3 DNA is TGTGCCAGCAGCCAAGCAGGTCGCGAGCAGTACTTC.

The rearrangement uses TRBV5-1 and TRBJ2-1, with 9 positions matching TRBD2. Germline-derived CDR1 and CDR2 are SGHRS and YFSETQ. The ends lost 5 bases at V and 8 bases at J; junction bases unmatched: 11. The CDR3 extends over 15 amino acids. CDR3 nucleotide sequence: TGCGCCAGCAGTTTTGCAGCGGGGGGAGGCTATGAGCAGTTCTTC. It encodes CASSFAAGGGYEQFF.

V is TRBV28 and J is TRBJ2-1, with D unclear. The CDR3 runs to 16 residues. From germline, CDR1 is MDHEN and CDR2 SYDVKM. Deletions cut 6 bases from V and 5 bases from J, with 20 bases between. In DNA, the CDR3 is TGTGCCAGCAGGCCCCCCCCGGCAACCACTAACAATGAGCAGTTCTTC. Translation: CASRPPPATTNNEQFF. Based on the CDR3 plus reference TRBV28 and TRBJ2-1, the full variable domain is DVKVTQSSRYLVKRTGEKVFLECVQDMDHENMFWYRQDPGLGLRLIYFSYDVKMKEKGDIPEGYSVSREKKERFSLILESASTNQTSMYLCASRPPPATTNNEQFFGPGTRLTVL.

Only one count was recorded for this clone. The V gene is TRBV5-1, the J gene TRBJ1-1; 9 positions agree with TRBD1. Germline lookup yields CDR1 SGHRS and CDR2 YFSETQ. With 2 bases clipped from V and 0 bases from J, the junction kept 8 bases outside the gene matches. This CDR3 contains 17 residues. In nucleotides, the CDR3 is TGCGCCAGCAGCTTCGGGGACAGGGACTTTTTGAACACTGAAGCTTTCTTT. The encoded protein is CASSFGDRDFLNTEAFF.

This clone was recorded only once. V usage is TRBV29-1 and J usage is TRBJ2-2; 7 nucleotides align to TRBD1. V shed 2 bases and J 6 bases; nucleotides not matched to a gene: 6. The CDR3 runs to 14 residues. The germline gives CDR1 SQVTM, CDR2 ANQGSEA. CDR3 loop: CSVEPWGTAGELFF. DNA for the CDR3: TGCAGCGTTGAACCCTGGGGGACAGCCGGGGAGCTGTTTTTT.